These 8 T cell receptor beta chains were sequenced from one sample in a study of blood T cell repertoires in COVID-19. Clones were read by immunoSEQ multiplex PCR, and TCRdb kept only the in-frame ones, dropping some. The sample consists of 220,000 or so clones, 65% to 85% of them appearing once. Sequencing was done on a sample of peripheral blood. The receptors were gathered from a woman aged 60-75 years with acute or convalescent COVID-19.

J is TRBJ2-1 and V is TRBV7-2; 7 bases are shared with TRBD1. The CDR3 loop spans 16 amino acids. The junction had 10 bases not matched to a gene; V was cut back by 3 bases and J by 5 bases. CDR1 SGHTA and CDR2 FQGNSA come from the germline V gene. As DNA, the CDR3 is TGTGCCAGCAGCTTTGACAGGGAAGCCCGTCACAATGAGCAGTTCTTC. Its protein product is CASSFDREARHNEQFF.

This rearrangement joins TRBV5-1 to TRBJ1-1, with TRBD1 matching over 8 bases. Germline CDR1 SGHRS, CDR2 YFSETQ. This CDR3 has 14 residues. V shed 4 bases and J 1 base; nucleotides not matched to a gene: 3. CDR3 nucleotides: TGCGCCAGCAGCGTCGGACAGGGGAACACTGAAGCTTTCTTT. Amino acids: CASSVGQGNTEAFF.

The rearrangement joins TRBV9 to TRBJ2-2; perhaps TRBD2 as D (6 bases). Per the germline V gene, CDR1 is SGDLS and CDR2 is YYNGEE. V lost 4 bases to trimming and J lost 2 bases, with 15 bases between them. The CDR3 is made up of 16 amino acids. CDR3 sequence: CASSPADYDNTGELFF. Written as DNA, the CDR3 is TGTGCCAGCAGCCCCGCGGACTACGACAACACCGGGGAGCTGTTTTTT.

The rearrangement uses TRBV12-3 or TRBV12-4 and TRBJ2-5, with D maybe TRBD1 (6 bases). The CDR3 spans 13 residues. Trimming took off 3 bases at V and 2 bases at J, with 7 bases between the two ends. CDR3 amino acids: CASSLRGQETQYF. Here the CDR3 DNA reads TGTGCCAGCAGTTTGAGGGGGCAAGAGACCCAGTACTTC.

The rearrangement joins TRBV6-5 to TRBJ1-2, with a weak D call TRBD1 (5 bases). The V gene lost 7 bases and the J gene lost 2 bases, with 11 bases spanning the gap. Germline lookup yields CDR1 MNHEY and CDR2 SVGAGI. CDR3 length: 13 residues. The CDR3 protein is CASNDNRNYGYTF. The CDR3, as DNA: TGTGCCAGCAACGATAACAGGAACTATGGCTACACCTTC.

As DNA, the CDR3 is TGTGCCAGCAGTTCTAGGGGTACCACTGAAGCTTTCTTT. Translating gives CASSSRGTTEAFF. The chain joins TRBV27 to TRBJ1-1; D may be TRBD1 (5 bases). CDR1 and CDR2 from the germline V gene are MNHEY and SMNVEV (reference sequence). The CDR3 runs to 13 residues. V lost 4 bases and J 4 bases, leaving 10 bases between the germline ends.

This clone was detected a few times. V gene TRBV18 combines with J gene TRBJ2-3, with TRBD2 matching over 8 bases. CDR3 length: 16 amino acids. The junction had 6 bases not matched to a gene; V was cut back by 3 bases and J by 1 base. CDR1 KGHSH and CDR2 LQKENI come from the germline V gene. The DNA for the CDR3 is TGTGCCAGCTCACCTCCCGCGGGGGGTGGCACAGATACGCAGTATTTT. As protein: CASSPPAGGGTDTQYF.

The chain combines TRBV19 with TRBJ2-7; 9 nucleotides agree with TRBD2. The germline V gene encodes CDR1 LNHDA and CDR2 SQIVND (reference sequence). The CDR3 runs 16 residues. J was trimmed by 6 bases and V by 3 bases; bases with no gene match: 12. For the CDR3, the DNA is TGTGCCAGTAGTATCAGCGGGGGGCCACCAGCGGGCGAGCAGTACTTC. Amino acids: CASSISGGPPAGEQYF.